The clone carrying this TCR beta chain was observed a few times. No antigen is known for it. The V gene's germline CDR1 is SEHNR and CDR2 FQNEAQ (reference sequence). The CDR3 is 14 residues long. Trimming took off 4 bases at V and 2 bases at J, with 9 bases between the two ends. TCRdb's copy holds only in-frame clones and misses some; the assay was immunoSEQ multiplex PCR. The sample contains about 180,000 clones, 70% to 90% of which appear only once. These data are taken from a study of Ad26.COV2.S vaccination and SARS-CoV-2 variants. Study findings and constraints: Placebo recipients had lower spike-specific TCR breadth than vaccine recipients. Vaccine recipients and placebo recipients showed similar non-spike TCR breadth. Total T cell responses may have been underestimated by the TCR breadth and depth analyses.

The sequence derives from a human donor who had recovered from COVID-19. The source material was peripheral blood, sampled after recovery from COVID-19. The chain is built from TRBV7-9 and TRBJ1-5; D is unresolved. The CDR3 sequence is CASSSDGGNQPQHF. CDR3 nucleotides: TGTGCCAGCAGCTCGGACGGAGGCAATCAGCCCCAGCATTTT.